A selection of T cell receptor beta chains follows, all from one sample in a study of blood T cell repertoires in COVID-19. Sequencing was performed with immunoSEQ multiplex PCR; in TCRdb, only in-frame clones are kept and a portion is missing. There are 110,000 to 150,000 clones in the sample; approximately 87% occur only once, and more than 3.5% lies in the top ten. Sequencing input: peripheral blood. The receptors were sampled from a woman aged 40 to 49 with acute or convalescent COVID-19. The CDR3 runs from the conserved cysteine through the conserved F or W. The D gene is left open where the match is weak. A clone size is listed for some rows: how often the clone was seen (once, few, many), or a class if it is expanded.

DNA	CDR3	J	D	size	V
TGTGCCAGCAGCGTGGGAGAGGACGAGCAGTACTTC	CASSVGEDEQYF	TRBJ2-7	NA	NA	TRBV9
TGTGCCAGTAGGATGAGCTCCTACAATGAGCAGTTCTTC	CASRMSSYNEQFF	TRBJ2-1	NA	NA	TRBV19
TGTGCCAGCTCACCTGTCGCGGGAACAGATACGCAGTATTTT	CASSPVAGTDTQYF	TRBJ2-3	NA	NA	TRBV18
TGTGCCAGCAGTTTCGGAAGGGGACTGAGGAACGAGCAGTACTTC	CASSFGRGLRNEQYF	TRBJ2-7	NA	NA	TRBV7-9
TGCAGCGTTGAAGGTGTACTAGCGGGAGAAACGCAGTATTTT	CSVEGVLAGETQYF	TRBJ2-3	TRBD2	NA	TRBV29-1
TGTGCCAGCAGCTGGACTGACTACGAGCAGTACTTC	CASSWTDYEQYF	TRBJ2-7	NA	NA	TRBV7-8
TGTGCCAGCAGCCAATGGGGACTCACGAACACTGAAGCTTTCTTT	CASSQWGLTNTEAFF	TRBJ1-1	NA	once	TRBV16
TGTGCCAGCAGCCTCCTGGGACTAGCGGGCCACGAGCAGTACTTC	CASSLLGLAGHEQYF	TRBJ2-7	TRBD2	few	TRBV7-2
TGTGCCAGCAGCTTAGATCTAGCGGAGAGCACAGATACGCAGTATTTT	CASSLDLAESTDTQYF	TRBJ2-3	TRBD2	NA	TRBV7-9
TGTGCCAGCTCGTTACAGTTGTCACCCCTCCACTTT	CASSLQLSPLHF	TRBJ1-6	NA	NA	TRBV28
TGTGCCAGCAGCCGCCTGACAGAGCAAGAGACCCAGTACTTC	CASSRLTEQETQYF	TRBJ2-5	NA	NA	TRBV11-2
TGTGCCAGCAGTCCACGACGGGGACTACTGCCCCAGCATTTT	CASSPRRGLLPQHF	TRBJ1-5	NA	NA	TRBV27
TGTGCCAGCAGGCGGGACAGCCGCGACCCTAACTATGGCTACACCTTC	CASRRDSRDPNYGYTF	TRBJ1-2	TRBD1	NA	TRBV6-4
TGTGCCAGCTCACCAGCCGAGAAAACCAACGCCGAGCAGTACTTC	CASSPAEKTNAEQYF	TRBJ2-7	NA	NA	TRBV18
TGTGCCAGCAGTGAGACTCAGGGGGCCCGTTCACCCCTCCACTTT	CASSETQGARSPLHF	TRBJ1-6	TRBD1	NA	TRBV2
TGTGCCTGGAGTGTAAAGACAGGCCTCTCCTACGAGCAGTACTTC	CAWSVKTGLSYEQYF	TRBJ2-7	NA	NA	TRBV30
TGTGCCAGCAGCCTGACATCGGCAGGGCTGGAAGAGCAGTACTTC	CASSLTSAGLEEQYF	TRBJ2-7	NA	once	TRBV7-2
TGTGCCTGGAGTGCCGGGACAGCAAATTCACCCCTCCACTTT	CAWSAGTANSPLHF	TRBJ1-6	TRBD1	few	TRBV30
TGTGCCAGCAGGCTAACGGGACAAAGCCTTGAAGCTTTCTTT	CASRLTGQSLEAFF	TRBJ1-1	NA	NA	TRBV2
TGCAGCGTACCTCGACAGGGGCCGAACACTGAAGCTTTCTTT	CSVPRQGPNTEAFF	TRBJ1-1	TRBD1	NA	TRBV29-1
TGCGCCAGCAGCCAAGATAACTACTGGGGCAACGAGCAGTACTTC	CASSQDNYWGNEQYF	TRBJ2-7	NA	NA	TRBV4-3
TGTGCCAGTAGCTCTAGCGGGGGCAACTACGAGCAGTACTTC	CASSSSGGNYEQYF	TRBJ2-7	TRBD2	once	TRBV19
TGTGCCAGTAGTGTCCAGGGGACTGGGGCCAACGTCCTGACTTTC	CASSVQGTGANVLTF	TRBJ2-6	NA	NA	TRBV19
TGTGCCAGCAGTGAAGGGGGCGGGCTTACGGACAGGGGCGAGGAGCAGTTCTTC	CASSEGGGLTDRGEEQFF	TRBJ2-1	TRBD1	NA	TRBV2
TGTGCCAGCAGCCAAGATTACGGGGGGAATTCACCCCTCCACTTT	CASSQDYGGNSPLHF	TRBJ1-6	NA	NA	TRBV3-1/TRBV3-2
TGTGCCAGCAGCCTCCTCAGGTTTGGTACCGGGGAGCTGTTTTTT	CASSLLRFGTGELFF	TRBJ2-2	NA	NA	TRBV7-9
TGTGCCAGCAGTTTAGCAGGAAACACTGAAGCTTTCTTT	CASSLAGNTEAFF	TRBJ1-1	NA	NA	TRBV28
TGTGCCAGCAGTGGAACAGGCCCCTACGAGCAGTACTTC	CASSGTGPYEQYF	TRBJ2-7	NA	NA	TRBV25-1
TGTGCCAGCAGCGTAATGTTTTACTACAATGAGCAGTTCTTC	CASSVMFYYNEQFF	TRBJ2-1	NA	once	TRBV7-9
TGTGCCAGCAGTTACTTAGCGGGGGGTTTTAATGAAAAACTGTTTTTT	CASSYLAGGFNEKLFF	TRBJ1-4	NA	NA	TRBV6-6
TGTGCCAGCAGCTTGCAGGGGGCCCCGAACACTGAAGCTTTCTTT	CASSLQGAPNTEAFF	TRBJ1-1	TRBD1	once	TRBV5-6
TGTGCCATCAGTTCAGGGGCCTACGAGCAGTACTTC	CAISSGAYEQYF	TRBJ2-7	NA	NA	TRBV10-3
TGTGCCAGCAGCGTAGATAGGAACACTGAAGCTTTCTTT	CASSVDRNTEAFF	TRBJ1-1	NA	NA	TRBV9
TGCGCCAGCAGCCCTACAGGGAACTATGGCTACACCTTC	CASSPTGNYGYTF	TRBJ1-2	NA	NA	TRBV5-1
TGTGCCAGCAGACCAGGGGCGGGTTGGCATACGCAGTATTTT	CASRPGAGWHTQYF	TRBJ2-3	NA	NA	TRBV7-2
TGTGCCAGCAGCTTTGGACTCGTGAACACTGAAGCTTTCTTT	CASSFGLVNTEAFF	TRBJ1-1	NA	NA	TRBV7-9
TGTGCCAGTAGTATAGCCCGGGGACAGGGGGTAAAGGAGCAGTACTTC	CASSIARGQGVKEQYF	TRBJ2-7	TRBD1	NA	TRBV19
TGCGCCAGCAGCCAAGATCGAGTGTACCAAGAGACCCAGTACTTC	CASSQDRVYQETQYF	TRBJ2-5	NA	NA	TRBV4-3
TGTGCCACCAGCCACTCTGGGGCCAACGTCCTGACTTTC	CATSHSGANVLTF	TRBJ2-6	NA	few	TRBV24-1
TGTGCCAGCAGCCAGACAAACAGGGCCGGCTACACCTTC	CASSQTNRAGYTF	TRBJ1-2	NA	few	TRBV14
TGTGCCAGCAGCTCGATACTAGCGGAGAAATACAATGAGCAGTTCTTC	CASSSILAEKYNEQFF	TRBJ2-1	TRBD2	NA	TRBV5-6
TGTGCCAGCAACGGACAGGCCCAGGGAAACTATGGCTACACCTTC	CASNGQAQGNYGYTF	TRBJ1-2	TRBD1	NA	TRBV6-5
TGTGCCAGCAGTTTGGGGACAGGGAAGGTCTATGGCTACACCTTC	CASSLGTGKVYGYTF	TRBJ1-2	TRBD1	NA	TRBV28
TGCGCCAGCAGCCAAGCCTCCTGGGGTAGCGGGGGGGCTTATCGAGAGACCCAGTACTTC	CASSQASWGSGGAYRETQYF	TRBJ2-5	TRBD2	NA	TRBV4-3
TGTGCCAGCAGCCAACAGGGGGCGGGGGAGACCCAGTACTTC	CASSQQGAGETQYF	TRBJ2-5	TRBD1	once	TRBV5-4
TGTGCCAGCAGTTTAGATGCGGGACGGTCCTACGAGCAGTACTTC	CASSLDAGRSYEQYF	TRBJ2-7	NA	NA	TRBV28
TGTGCCAGCACCCAACAGGGAGCGGGACAGCCCCAGCATTTT	CASTQQGAGQPQHF	TRBJ1-5	NA	NA	TRBV2
TGTGCCAGCGCGACAGGGATGGTTGGTTACACCTTC	CASATGMVGYTF	TRBJ1-2	TRBD1	NA	TRBV18
TGTGCCAGCAGTAAACAGGGGGGCGCAGATACGCAGTATTTT	CASSKQGGADTQYF	TRBJ2-3	TRBD1	NA	TRBV2
TGTGCCAGTAGTATATGGGTACTAGGTGCAGGCTATGGCTACACCTTC	CASSIWVLGAGYGYTF	TRBJ1-2	NA	NA	TRBV19
TGTGCCAGCAGCCTGACAGGGAATAGCAATCAGCCCCAGCATTTT	CASSLTGNSNQPQHF	TRBJ1-5	TRBD1	NA	TRBV7-2
TGTGCCAGCAGCTTAGCAACGGGGGGGCTCGCCGGGGAGCTGTTTTTT	CASSLATGGLAGELFF	TRBJ2-2	TRBD2	NA	TRBV7-6